This T cell receptor (beta chain) derives from a study of T-cell memory formation after mild COVID-19. The V gene lost 1 base and the J gene lost 5 bases, with 12 bases spanning the gap. Germline CDR1 is MGHDK and CDR2 is SYGVNS. This CDR3 has 15 residues. This clonotype was recorded many times. What it binds is unknown. TCRdb recomputed calls from the 5' RACE reads with MiXCR, one row per CDR3 protein. This sample has about 27,000 distinct CDR3 sequences, with roughly 7% found just once. Findings of the study overall: Nothing confirmed that second-wave clones peaking on day 37 were specific for SARS-CoV-2. The pre-infection memory compartment contained some responding clones, suggesting cross-reactive memory joined.

This TCR was recovered from an adult woman who had mild COVID-19 (a few samples of this study predate the infection). Cell type and time point are not known. The sample consisted of PBMCs or a T cell subset sorted from them (not recorded which). The gene calls are TRBV25-1 and TRBJ1-3; perhaps TRBD1 as D (5 bases). The chain's CDR3 is CASSESKTDRNTIYF. CDR3 coding DNA: TGTGCCAGCAGTGAATCGAAGACAGATCGAAACACCATATATTTT.